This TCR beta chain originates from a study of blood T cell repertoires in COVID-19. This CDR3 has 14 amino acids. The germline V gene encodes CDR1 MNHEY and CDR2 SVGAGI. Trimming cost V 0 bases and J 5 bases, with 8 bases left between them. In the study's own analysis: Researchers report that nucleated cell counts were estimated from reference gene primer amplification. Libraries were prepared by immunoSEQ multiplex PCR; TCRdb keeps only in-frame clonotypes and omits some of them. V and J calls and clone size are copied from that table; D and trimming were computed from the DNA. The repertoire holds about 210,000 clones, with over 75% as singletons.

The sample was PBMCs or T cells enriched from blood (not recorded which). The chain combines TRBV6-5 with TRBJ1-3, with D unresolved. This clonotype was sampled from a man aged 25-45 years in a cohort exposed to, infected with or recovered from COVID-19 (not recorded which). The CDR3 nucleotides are TGTGCCAGCAGTTACTCGAGGCAGCGAAACACCATATATTTT. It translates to CASSYSRQRNTIYF.